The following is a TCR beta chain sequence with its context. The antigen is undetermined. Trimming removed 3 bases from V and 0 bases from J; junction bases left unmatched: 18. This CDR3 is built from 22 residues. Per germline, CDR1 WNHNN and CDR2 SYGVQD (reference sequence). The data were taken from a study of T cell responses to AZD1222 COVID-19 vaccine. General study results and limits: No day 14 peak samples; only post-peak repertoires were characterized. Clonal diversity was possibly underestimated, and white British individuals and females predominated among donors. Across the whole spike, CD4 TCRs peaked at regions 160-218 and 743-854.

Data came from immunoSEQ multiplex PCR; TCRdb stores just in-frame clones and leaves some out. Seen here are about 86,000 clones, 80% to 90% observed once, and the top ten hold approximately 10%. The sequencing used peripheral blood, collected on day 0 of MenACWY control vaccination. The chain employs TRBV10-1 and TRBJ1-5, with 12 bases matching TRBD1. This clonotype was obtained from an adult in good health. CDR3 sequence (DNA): TGCGCCAGCAGTGAAAAACCAAAGGCCGGGACAGGGGGCCCATATAGCAATCAGCCCCAGCATTTT. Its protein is CASSEKPKAGTGGPYSNQPQHF.